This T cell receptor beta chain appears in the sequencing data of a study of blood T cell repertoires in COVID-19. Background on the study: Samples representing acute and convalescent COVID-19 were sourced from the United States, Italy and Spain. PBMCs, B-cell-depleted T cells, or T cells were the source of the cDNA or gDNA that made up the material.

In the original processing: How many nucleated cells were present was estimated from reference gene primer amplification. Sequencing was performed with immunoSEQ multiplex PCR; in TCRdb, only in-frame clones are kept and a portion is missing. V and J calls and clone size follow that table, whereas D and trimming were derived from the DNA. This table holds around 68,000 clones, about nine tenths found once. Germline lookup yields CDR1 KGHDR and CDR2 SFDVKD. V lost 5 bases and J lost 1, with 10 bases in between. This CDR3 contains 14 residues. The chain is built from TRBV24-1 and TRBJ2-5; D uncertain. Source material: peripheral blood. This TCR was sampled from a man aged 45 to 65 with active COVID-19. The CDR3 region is CATSAPYSQETQYF. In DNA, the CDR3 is TGTGCCACCAGTGCCCCGTACAGCCAAGAGACCCAGTACTTC.